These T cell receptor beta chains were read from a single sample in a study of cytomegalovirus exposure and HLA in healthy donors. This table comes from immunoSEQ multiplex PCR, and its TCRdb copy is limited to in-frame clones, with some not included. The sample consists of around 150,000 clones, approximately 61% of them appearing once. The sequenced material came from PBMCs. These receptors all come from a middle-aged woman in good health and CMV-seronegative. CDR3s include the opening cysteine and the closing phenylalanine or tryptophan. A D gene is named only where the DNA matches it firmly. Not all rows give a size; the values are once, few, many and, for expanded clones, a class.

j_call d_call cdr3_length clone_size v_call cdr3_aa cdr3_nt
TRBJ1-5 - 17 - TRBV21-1 CASTNSRAGLKNQPQHF TGTGCCAGCACCAACTCCCGAGCAGGTTTAAAAAATCAGCCCCAGCATTTT
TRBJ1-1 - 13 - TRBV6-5 CASRFGEGTEAFF TGTGCCAGCAGGTTCGGGGAAGGCACTGAAGCTTTCTTT
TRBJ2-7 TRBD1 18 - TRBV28 CASRRLVPFGQGDYEQYF TGTGCCAGCAGGCGACTGGTCCCCTTTGGGCAGGGGGATTACGAGCAGTACTTC
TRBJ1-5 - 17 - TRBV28 CASSRAIQDFINQPQHF TGTGCCAGCAGTCGGGCTATCCAGGACTTCATCAATCAGCCCCAGCATTTT
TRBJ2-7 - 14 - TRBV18 CASSGQIAVYEQYF TGTGCCAGCTCAGGTCAGATCGCCGTTTACGAGCAGTACTTC
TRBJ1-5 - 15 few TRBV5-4 CASSLGGGSNQPQHF TGTGCCAGCAGCTTAGGCGGGGGTAGCAATCAGCCCCAGCATTTT
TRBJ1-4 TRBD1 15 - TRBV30 CAWSLGGREAEKLFF TGTGCCTGGAGTTTAGGGGGCAGGGAGGCTGAAAAACTGTTTTTT
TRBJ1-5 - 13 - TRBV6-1 CASSESRSQPQHF TGTGCCAGCAGTGAATCCCGGTCCCAGCCCCAGCATTTT
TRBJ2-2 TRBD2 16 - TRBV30 CAWTPGAGGNTGELFF TGTGCCTGGACCCCAGGAGCGGGGGGGAACACCGGGGAGCTGTTTTTT
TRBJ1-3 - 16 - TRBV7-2 CASSLAGAGTGNTIYF TGTGCCAGCAGCCTAGCAGGGGCAGGGACTGGAAACACCATATATTTT
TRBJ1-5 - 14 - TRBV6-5 CASSYVQGSQPQHF TGTGCCAGCAGTTACGTCCAGGGTAGCCAGCCCCAGCATTTT
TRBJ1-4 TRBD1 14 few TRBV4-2 CASSQGDRNEKLFF TGTGCCAGCAGCCAAGGGGACAGAAATGAAAAACTGTTTTTT
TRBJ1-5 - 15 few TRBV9 CASSVGQGGNQPQHF TGTGCCAGCAGCGTAGGGCAGGGTGGGAATCAGCCCCAGCATTTT
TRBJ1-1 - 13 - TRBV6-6 CASREMLNTEAFF TGTGCCAGCAGGGAGATGTTGAACACTGAAGCTTTCTTT
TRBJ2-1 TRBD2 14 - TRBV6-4 CASTPLAGGTEQFF TGTGCCAGCACCCCCCTAGCGGGGGGGACTGAGCAGTTCTTC
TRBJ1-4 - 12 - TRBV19 CASTNGNEKLFF TGTGCCAGTACAAACGGGAATGAAAAACTGTTTTTT
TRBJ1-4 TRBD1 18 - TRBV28 CASSLRGQGASTNEKLFF TGTGCCAGCAGTTTAAGGGGACAGGGGGCGTCAACTAATGAAAAACTGTTTTTT
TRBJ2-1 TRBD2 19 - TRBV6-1 CASSEGTSGAFSSYNEQFF TGTGCCAGCAGTGAAGGGACTAGCGGGGCCTTTAGCTCCTACAATGAGCAGTTCTTC
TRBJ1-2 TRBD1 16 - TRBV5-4 CASSSGQGRTNYGYTF TGTGCCAGCAGTTCTGGACAGGGGAGAACTAACTATGGCTACACCTTC
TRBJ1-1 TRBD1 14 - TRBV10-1 CASSEHLQGTEAFF TGCGCCAGCAGTGAGCACCTACAGGGGACTGAAGCTTTCTTT
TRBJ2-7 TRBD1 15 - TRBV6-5 CASSYRGQGAYEQYF TGTGCCAGCAGTTACCGGGGACAGGGGGCCTACGAGCAGTACTTC
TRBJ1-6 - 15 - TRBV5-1 CASSLRSGGESPLHF TGCGCCAGCAGCTTAAGGTCAGGAGGCGAGTCACCCCTCCACTTT
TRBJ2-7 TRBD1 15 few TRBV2 CASSGTGTGRYEQYF TGTGCCAGCAGCGGCACCGGGACAGGGAGATACGAGCAGTACTTC
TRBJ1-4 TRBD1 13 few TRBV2 CASRQGVREKLFF TGTGCCAGCCGTCAGGGGGTTCGAGAAAAACTGTTTTTT
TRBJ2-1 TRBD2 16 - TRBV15 CATSDWTSGGYNEQFF TGTGCCACCAGCGATTGGACTAGCGGGGGATACAATGAGCAGTTCTTC
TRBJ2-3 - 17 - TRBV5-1 CASSLRGVPTNTDTQYF TGCGCCAGCAGCTTGAGAGGCGTCCCGACTAACACAGATACGCAGTATTTT
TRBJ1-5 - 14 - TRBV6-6 CASNTWGGNQPQHF TGTGCCAGCAACACATGGGGGGGGAATCAGCCCCAGCATTTT
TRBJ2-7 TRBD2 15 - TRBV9 CASSSWAGGSYEQYF TGTGCCAGCAGCTCCTGGGCGGGGGGATCCTACGAGCAGTACTTC
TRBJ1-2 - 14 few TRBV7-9 CASSVAGSPHGYTF TGTGCCAGCAGCGTTGCGGGATCCCCCCATGGCTACACCTTC
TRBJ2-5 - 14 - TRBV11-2 CASSPSTGVETQYF TGTGCCAGCAGCCCATCTACGGGGGTAGAGACCCAGTACTTC
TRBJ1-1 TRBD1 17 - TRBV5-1 CASSLARGRTLNTEAFF TGCGCCAGCAGCTTGGCAAGGGGGCGGACCCTGAACACTGAAGCTTTCTTT
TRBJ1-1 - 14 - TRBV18 CASSLTQANTEAFF TGTGCCAGTTCATTAACACAGGCGAACACTGAAGCTTTCTTT
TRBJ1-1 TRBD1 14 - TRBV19 CASKPGQGNTEAFF TGTGCCAGTAAACCGGGACAGGGGAACACTGAAGCTTTCTTT
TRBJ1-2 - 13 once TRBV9 CASSAQGESGYTF TGTGCCAGCAGCGCACAGGGTGAGAGTGGCTACACCTTC
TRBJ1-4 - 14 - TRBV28 CASSRPSDNEKLFF TGTGCCAGCAGTCGTCCCAGCGATAATGAAAAACTGTTTTTT
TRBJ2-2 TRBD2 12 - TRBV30 CAWTSGDRELFF TGTGCCTGGACTAGCGGGGACCGGGAGCTGTTTTTT
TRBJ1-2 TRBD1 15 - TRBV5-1 CASSPGTGSFYGYTF TGCGCCAGCAGCCCCGGGACAGGTTCCTTCTATGGCTACACCTTC
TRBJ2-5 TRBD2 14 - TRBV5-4 CASSLRGGEETQYF TGTGCCAGCAGCCTGCGGGGGGGCGAGGAGACCCAGTACTTC
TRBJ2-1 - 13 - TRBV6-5 CASTQDSYNEQFF TGTGCCAGCACCCAGGATTCCTACAATGAGCAGTTCTTC
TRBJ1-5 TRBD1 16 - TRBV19 CASKGDSTYSNQPQHF TGTGCCAGTAAGGGGGACAGTACCTATAGCAATCAGCCCCAGCATTTT
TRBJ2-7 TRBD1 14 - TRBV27 CASSLTGGSYEQYF TGTGCCAGCAGTTTAACAGGGGGGTCCTACGAGCAGTACTTC
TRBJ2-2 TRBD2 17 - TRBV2 CASSGLAGGLDTGELFF TGTGCCAGCAGCGGACTAGCGGGGGGGTTGGACACCGGGGAGCTGTTTTTT
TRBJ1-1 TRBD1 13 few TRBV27 CASSLPGQGKAFF TGTGCCAGCAGTCTCCCGGGACAGGGGAAAGCTTTCTTT
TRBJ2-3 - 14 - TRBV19 CASGLSSAADTQYF TGTGCCAGTGGGTTATCTAGCGCCGCAGATACGCAGTATTTT
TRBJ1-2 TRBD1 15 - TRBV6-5 CASSYLGQGGYGYTF TGTGCCAGCAGTTACCTGGGACAGGGGGGTTATGGCTACACCTTC
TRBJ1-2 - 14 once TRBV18 CASSHGGANYGYTF TGTGCCAGCTCACATGGCGGTGCTAACTATGGCTACACCTTC